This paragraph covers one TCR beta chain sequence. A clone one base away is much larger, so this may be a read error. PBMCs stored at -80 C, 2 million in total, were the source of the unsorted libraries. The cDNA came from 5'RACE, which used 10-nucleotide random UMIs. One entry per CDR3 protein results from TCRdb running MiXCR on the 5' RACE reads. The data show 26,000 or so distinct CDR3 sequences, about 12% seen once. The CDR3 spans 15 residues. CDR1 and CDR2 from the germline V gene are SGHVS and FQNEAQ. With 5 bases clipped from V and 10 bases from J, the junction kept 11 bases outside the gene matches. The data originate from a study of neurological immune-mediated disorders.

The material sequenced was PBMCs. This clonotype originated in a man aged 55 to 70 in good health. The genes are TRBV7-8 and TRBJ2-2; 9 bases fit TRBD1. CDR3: CASSPRDRASVELFF. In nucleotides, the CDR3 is TGTGCCAGCAGCCCCCGGGACAGGGCTTCCGTGGAGCTGTTTTTT. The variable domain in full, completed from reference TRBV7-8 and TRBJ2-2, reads GAGVSQSPRYKVAKRGQDVALRCDPISGHVSLFWYQQALGQGPEFLTYFQNEAQLDKSGLPSDRFFAERPEGSVSTLKIQRTQQEDSAVYLCASSPRDRASVELFFGEGSRLTVL.